This T cell receptor (beta chain) was profiled in a study of T cells after yellow fever vaccination. TCRdb processed the 5' RACE reads anew with MiXCR; each CDR3 protein has one entry. The profile shows roughly 74,000 distinct CDR3 sequences, approximately 7.7% of them singletons. With 0 bases removed from V and 6 bases from J, the gap between germline ends came to 13 bases. Germline values: CDR1 ENHRY, CDR2 SYGVKD. The CDR3 sequence is 15 residues long. The rearrangement uses TRBV10-3 and TRBJ2-3; a possible D gene is TRBD1 (5 bases). This sequence was found in a man aged 18 to 30 who received the YFV17D yellow fever vaccine. This specimen was CD8+ T cells sorted from PBMCs, taken less than 6 days after the first yellow fever vaccination. The CDR3 nucleotides are TGTGCCATCAGTGAGTCAGCAGGGTCTATGGATACGCAGTATTTT. It translates to CAISESAGSMDTQYF.